This paragraph covers one T cell receptor beta chain sequence. This specimen comes from a study of blood T cell repertoires in COVID-19. At the level of the study: Donors in Cohort 3 who had recovered were those with two negative PCRs, healthcare professional clearance, or resolution of their symptoms. Acute-phase and convalescent COVID-19 samples originated in the United States, Italy and Spain.

Libraries were prepared by immunoSEQ multiplex PCR; TCRdb keeps only in-frame clonotypes and omits some of them. The sample has roughly 150,000 clones; 84% are singletons. CDR1 is SGHRS, CDR2 YFSETQ, per germline. This CDR3 is built from 13 residues. The V end lost 5 bases, the J end lost 3 bases, and 9 bases lay between the germline ends. The TCR originated in a man in his forties or fifties in a cohort exposed to, infected with or recovered from COVID-19 (not recorded which). The sequencing sample was made of PBMCs or T cells enriched from blood (not recorded which). This chain joins TRBV5-1 and TRBJ1-3; no firm D call. This CDR3 reads CASSEDNGNTIYF. DNA for the CDR3: TGCGCCAGCAGTGAAGACAATGGAAACACCATATATTTT.